This T cell receptor beta chain was sequenced for a study of T-cell memory formation after mild COVID-19. This CDR3 comprises 15 residues. With 5 bases removed from V and 2 bases from J, the gap between germline ends came to 12 bases. Germline loops: CDR1 MDHEN, CDR2 SYDVKM. TCRdb itself ran the 5' RACE reads through MiXCR, one entry per CDR3 protein. The sample includes about 130,000 distinct CDR3 sequences, about a sixth of them seen just once. This TCR was recovered from an adult woman who had mild COVID-19 (a few samples of this study predate the infection). Cell type and time point are not known. The chain recombines TRBV28 with TRBJ2-2; D may correspond to TRBD1 or TRBD2 (5 bases each). Material for sequencing was PBMCs or a T cell subset sorted from them (not recorded which). The CDR3 loop reads CASSMGRGNTGELFF. CDR3 DNA: TGTGCCAGCAGTATGGGACGGGGTAACACCGGGGAGCTGTTTTTT.